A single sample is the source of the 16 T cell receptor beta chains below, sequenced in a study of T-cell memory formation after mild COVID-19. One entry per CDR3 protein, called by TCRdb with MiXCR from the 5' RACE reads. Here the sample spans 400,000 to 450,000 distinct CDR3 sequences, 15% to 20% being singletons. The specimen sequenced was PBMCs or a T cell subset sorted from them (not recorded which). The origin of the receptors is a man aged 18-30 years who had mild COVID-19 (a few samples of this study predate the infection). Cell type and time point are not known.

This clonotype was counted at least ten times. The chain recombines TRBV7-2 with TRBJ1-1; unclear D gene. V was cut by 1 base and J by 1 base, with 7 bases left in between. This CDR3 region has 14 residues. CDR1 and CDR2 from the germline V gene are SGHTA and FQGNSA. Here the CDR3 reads CASSLEPGNTEAFF. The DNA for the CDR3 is TGTGCCAGCAGCTTAGAGCCCGGGAACACTGAAGCTTTCTTT.

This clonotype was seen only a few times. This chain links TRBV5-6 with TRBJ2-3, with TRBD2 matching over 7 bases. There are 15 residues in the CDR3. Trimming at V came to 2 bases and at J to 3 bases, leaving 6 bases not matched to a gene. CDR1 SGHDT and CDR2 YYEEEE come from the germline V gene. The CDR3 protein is CASSFRGERTDTQYF. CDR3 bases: TGTGCCAGCAGCTTTCGGGGGGAGAGGACAGATACGCAGTATTTT.

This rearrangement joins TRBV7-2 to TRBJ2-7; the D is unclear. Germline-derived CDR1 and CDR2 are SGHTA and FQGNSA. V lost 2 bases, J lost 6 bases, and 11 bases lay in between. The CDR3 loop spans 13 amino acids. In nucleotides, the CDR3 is TGTGCCAGCAGCTTAAACCCTGTGGGCGAGCAGTACTTC. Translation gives CASSLNPVGEQYF.

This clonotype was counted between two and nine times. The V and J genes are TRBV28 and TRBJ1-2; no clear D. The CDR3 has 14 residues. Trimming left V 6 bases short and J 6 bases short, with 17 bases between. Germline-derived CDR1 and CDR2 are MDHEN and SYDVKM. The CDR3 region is CASSVLGISDGYTF. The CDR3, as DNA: TGTGCCAGCAGCGTCCTTGGAATTAGCGATGGCTACACCTTC.

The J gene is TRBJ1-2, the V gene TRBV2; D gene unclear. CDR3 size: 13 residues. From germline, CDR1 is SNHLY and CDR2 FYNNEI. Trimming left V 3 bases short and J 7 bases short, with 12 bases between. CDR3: CASSEVEGLGYTF. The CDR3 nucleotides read TGTGCCAGCAGTGAGGTAGAAGGGCTTGGCTACACCTTC.

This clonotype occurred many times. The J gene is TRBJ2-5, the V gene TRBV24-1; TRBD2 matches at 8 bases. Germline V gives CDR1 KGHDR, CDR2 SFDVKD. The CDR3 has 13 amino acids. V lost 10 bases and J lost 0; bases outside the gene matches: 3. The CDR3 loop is CATQGLDQETQYF. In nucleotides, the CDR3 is TGTGCCACGCAGGGACTAGACCAAGAGACCCAGTACTTC.

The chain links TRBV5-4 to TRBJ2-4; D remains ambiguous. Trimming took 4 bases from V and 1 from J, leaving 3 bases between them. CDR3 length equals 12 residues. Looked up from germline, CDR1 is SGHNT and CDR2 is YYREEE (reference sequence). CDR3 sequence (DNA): TGTGCCAGCAGCGGTGCCAAAAACATTCAGTACTTC. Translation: CASSGAKNIQYF.

CDR3 nucleotide sequence: TGTGCCAGCAGTTTAAACACTGGGGGTGAGCAGTTCTTC. Translated, it gives CASSLNTGGEQFF. The V call is TRBV12-3 or TRBV12-4, the J call TRBJ2-1; D is tentatively TRBD1 or TRBD2 (5 bases each). CDR3 length: 13 amino acids. V lost 2 bases to trimming and J lost 9 bases, with 11 bases between them.

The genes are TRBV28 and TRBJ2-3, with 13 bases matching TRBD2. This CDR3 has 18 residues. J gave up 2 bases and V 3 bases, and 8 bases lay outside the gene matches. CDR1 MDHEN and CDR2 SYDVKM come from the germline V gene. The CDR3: CASSFSRTSGGVTDTQYF. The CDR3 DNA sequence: TGTGCCAGCAGTTTCTCTCGGACTAGCGGGGGAGTCACAGATACGCAGTATTTT.

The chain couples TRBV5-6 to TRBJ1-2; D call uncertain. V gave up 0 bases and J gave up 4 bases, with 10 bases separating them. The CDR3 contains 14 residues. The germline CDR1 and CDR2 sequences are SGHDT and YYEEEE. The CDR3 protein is CASSLGADSYGYTF. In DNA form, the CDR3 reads TGTGCCAGCAGCTTGGGTGCGGACTCCTATGGCTACACCTTC.

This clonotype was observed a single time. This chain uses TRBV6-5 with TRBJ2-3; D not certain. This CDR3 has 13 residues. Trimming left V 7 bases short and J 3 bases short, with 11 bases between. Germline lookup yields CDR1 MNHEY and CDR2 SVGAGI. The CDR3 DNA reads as TGTGCCAGCAACTACAGTGGGACAGATACGCAGTATTTT. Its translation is CASNYSGTDTQYF.

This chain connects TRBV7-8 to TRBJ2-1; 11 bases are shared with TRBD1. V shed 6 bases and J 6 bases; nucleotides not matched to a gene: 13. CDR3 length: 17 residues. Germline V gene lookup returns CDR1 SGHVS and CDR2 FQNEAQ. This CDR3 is CASSHSAGTGGSNEQFF. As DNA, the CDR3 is TGTGCCAGCAGTCATAGCGCCGGGACAGGGGGGAGCAATGAGCAGTTCTTC.

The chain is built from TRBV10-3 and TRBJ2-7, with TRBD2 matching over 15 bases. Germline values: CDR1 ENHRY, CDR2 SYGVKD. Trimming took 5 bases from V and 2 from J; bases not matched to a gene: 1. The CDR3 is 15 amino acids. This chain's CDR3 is CAISRTSGGAYEQYF. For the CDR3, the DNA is TGTGCCATCAGTAGGACTAGCGGGGGGGCCTACGAGCAGTACTTC.

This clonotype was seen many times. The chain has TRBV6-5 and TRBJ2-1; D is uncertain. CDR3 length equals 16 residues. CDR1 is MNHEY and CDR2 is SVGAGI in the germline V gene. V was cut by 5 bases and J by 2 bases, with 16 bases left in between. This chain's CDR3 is CASSGREQLAYNEQFF. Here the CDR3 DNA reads TGTGCCAGCAGTGGCCGTGAGCAGCTAGCCTACAATGAGCAGTTCTTC.

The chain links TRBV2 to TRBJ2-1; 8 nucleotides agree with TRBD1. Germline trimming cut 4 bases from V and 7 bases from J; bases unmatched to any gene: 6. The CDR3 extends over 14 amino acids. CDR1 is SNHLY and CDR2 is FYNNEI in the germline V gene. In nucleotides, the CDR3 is TGTGCCAGCAGTGTTCAGGGGGCGAGAAATGAGCAGTTCTTC. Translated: CASSVQGARNEQFF.

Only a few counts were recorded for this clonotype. This chain's CDR3 is CASSFGVGGYEQYV. In DNA form, the CDR3 reads TGTGCCAGCAGCTTCGGGGTCGGAGGTTACGAGCAGTACGTC. The J gene is TRBJ2-7, the V gene TRBV7-2; a possible D gene is TRBD2 (5 bases). The CDR3 runs to 14 residues. V lost 3 bases, J lost 4 bases, and 13 bases lay in between. In germline, CDR1 is SGHTA, CDR2 FQGNSA.